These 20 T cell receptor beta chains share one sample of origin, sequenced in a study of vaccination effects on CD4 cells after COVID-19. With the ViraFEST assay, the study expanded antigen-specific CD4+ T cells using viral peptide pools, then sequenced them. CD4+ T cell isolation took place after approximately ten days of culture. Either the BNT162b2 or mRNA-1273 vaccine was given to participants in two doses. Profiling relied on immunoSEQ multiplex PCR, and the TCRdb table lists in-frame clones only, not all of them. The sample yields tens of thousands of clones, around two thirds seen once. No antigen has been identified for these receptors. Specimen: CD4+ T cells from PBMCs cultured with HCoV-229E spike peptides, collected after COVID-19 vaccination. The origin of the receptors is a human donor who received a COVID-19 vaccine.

In nucleotides, the CDR3 is TGTGCCAGCAGCTTTCCTACTTTGGACACCGGGGAGCTGTTTTTT. It translates to CASSFPTLDTGELFF. The chain links TRBV7-2 to TRBJ2-2; D is unclear. CDR1 SGHTA and CDR2 FQGNSA come from the germline V gene. The CDR3 contains 15 residues. V was trimmed by 3 bases and J by 3 bases, leaving 11 bases between them.

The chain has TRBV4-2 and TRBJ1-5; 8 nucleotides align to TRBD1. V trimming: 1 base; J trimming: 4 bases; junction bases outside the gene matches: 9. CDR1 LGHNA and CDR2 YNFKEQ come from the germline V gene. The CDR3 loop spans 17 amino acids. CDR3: CASSQAGFDRGNQPQHF. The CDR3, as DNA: TGTGCCAGCAGCCAAGCGGGGTTCGACAGGGGTAATCAGCCCCAGCATTTT.

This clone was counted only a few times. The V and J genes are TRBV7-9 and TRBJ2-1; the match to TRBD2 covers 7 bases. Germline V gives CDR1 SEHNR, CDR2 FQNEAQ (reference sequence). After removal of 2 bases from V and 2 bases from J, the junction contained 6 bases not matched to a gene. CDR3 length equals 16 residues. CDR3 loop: CASSLSPAGPYNEQFF. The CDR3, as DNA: TGTGCCAGCAGCTTATCCCCAGCGGGACCCTACAATGAGCAGTTCTTC.

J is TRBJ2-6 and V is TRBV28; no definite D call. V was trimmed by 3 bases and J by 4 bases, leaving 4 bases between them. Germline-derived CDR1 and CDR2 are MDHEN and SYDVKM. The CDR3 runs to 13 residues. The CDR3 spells CASSFFGANVLTF. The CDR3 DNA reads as TGTGCCAGCAGTTTCTTCGGGGCCAACGTCCTGACTTTC.

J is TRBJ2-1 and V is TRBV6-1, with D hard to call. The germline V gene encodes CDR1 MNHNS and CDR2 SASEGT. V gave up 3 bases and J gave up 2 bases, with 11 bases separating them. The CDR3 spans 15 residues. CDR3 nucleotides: TGTGCCAGCAGTGACCTCGGCGGCCCCTACAATGAGCAGTTCTTC. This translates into CASSDLGGPYNEQFF.

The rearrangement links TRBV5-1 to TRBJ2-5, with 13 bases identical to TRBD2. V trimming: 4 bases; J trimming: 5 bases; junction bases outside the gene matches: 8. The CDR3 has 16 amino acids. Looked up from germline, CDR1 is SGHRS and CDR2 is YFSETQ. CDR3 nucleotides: TGCGCCAGCAGCGCGGGACTAGCGGGGCTTTCGGAGACCCAGTACTTC. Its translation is CASSAGLAGLSETQYF.

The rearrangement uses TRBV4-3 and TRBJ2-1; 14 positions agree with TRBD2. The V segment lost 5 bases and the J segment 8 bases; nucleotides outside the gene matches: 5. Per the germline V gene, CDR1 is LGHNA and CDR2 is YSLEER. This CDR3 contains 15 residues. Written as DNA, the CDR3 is TGCGCCAGCAGCGAGACTAGCGGGGGGGCCCATGAGCAGTTCTTC. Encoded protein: CASSETSGGAHEQFF.

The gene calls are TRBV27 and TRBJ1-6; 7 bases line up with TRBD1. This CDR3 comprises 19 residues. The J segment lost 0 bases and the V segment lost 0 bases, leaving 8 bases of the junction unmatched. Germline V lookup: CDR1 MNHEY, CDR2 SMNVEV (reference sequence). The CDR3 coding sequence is TGTGCCAGCAGTTTATCTTGGGACAGAGGAAGCTCCTATAATTCACCCCTCCACTTT. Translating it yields CASSLSWDRGSSYNSPLHF.

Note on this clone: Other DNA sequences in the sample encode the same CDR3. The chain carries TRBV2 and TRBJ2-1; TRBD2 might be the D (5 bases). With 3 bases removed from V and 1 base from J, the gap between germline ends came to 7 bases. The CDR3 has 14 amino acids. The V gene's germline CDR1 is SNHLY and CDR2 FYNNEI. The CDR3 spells CASSDRTSYNEQFF. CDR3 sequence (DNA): TGTGCCAGCAGTGACAGGACTTCCTACAATGAGCAGTTCTTC.

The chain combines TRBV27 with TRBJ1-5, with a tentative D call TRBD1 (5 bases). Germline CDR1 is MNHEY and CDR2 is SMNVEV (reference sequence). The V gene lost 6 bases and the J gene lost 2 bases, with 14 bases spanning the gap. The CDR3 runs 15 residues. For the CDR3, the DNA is TGTGCCAGCAGCCGCGACAGTGCGGGCAATCAGCCCCAGCATTTT. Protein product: CASSRDSAGNQPQHF.

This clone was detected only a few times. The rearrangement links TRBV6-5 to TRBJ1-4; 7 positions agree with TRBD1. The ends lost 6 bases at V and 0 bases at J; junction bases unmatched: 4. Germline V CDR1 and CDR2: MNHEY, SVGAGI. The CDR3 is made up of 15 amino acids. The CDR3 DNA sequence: TGTGCCAGCAGACCTACAGGGGCAACTAATGAAAAACTGTTTTTT. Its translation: CASRPTGATNEKLFF.

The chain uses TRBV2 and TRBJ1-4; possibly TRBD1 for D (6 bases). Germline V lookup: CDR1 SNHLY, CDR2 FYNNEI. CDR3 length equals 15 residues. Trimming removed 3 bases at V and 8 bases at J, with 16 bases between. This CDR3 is CASSEFRQGSEKLFF. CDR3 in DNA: TGTGCCAGCAGTGAGTTTCGGCAGGGGTCGGAAAAACTGTTTTTT.

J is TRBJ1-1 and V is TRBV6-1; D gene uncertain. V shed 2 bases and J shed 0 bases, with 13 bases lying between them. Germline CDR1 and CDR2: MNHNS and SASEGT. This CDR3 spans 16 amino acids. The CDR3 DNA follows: TGTGCCAGCAGTGAACAAGGAGGGATTATGAACACTGAAGCTTTCTTT. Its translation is CASSEQGGIMNTEAFF.

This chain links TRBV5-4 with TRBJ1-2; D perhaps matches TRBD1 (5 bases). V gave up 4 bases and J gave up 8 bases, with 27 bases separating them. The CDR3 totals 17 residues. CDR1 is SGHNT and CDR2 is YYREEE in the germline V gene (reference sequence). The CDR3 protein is CASSTGPPYAGPWGYTF. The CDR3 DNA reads TGTGCCAGCAGCACAGGACCCCCCTATGCAGGTCCGTGGGGCTACACCTTC.

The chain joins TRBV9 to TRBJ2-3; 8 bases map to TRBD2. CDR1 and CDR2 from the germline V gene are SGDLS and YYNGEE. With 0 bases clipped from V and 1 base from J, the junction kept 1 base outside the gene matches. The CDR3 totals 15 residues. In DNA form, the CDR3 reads TGTGCCAGCAGCGTAGGAGCGGGGGGCACAGATACGCAGTATTTT. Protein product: CASSVGAGGTDTQYF.

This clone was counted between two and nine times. The DNA for the CDR3 is TGTGCCAGCAGCCCCGAGGTTTGGACTGAAGCTTTCTTT. The encoded protein is CASSPEVWTEAFF. The J gene is TRBJ1-1, the V gene TRBV3-1 (or the pseudogene TRBV3-2), with D uncertain. Trimming left V 4 bases short and J 5 bases short, with 11 bases between. The CDR3 totals 13 residues. Germline values: CDR1 LGHDT, CDR2 YNNKEL (reference sequence).

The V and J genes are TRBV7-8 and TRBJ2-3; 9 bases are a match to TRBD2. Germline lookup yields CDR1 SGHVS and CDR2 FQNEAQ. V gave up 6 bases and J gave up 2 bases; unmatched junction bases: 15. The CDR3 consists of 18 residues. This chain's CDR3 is CASSKYRERGEYTDTQYF. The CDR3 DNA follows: TGTGCCAGCAGTAAATACCGGGAGCGGGGGGAATACACAGATACGCAGTATTTT.

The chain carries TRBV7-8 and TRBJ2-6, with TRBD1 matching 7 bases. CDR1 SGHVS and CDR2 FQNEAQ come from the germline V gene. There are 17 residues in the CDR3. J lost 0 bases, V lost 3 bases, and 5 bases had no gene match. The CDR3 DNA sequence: TGTGCCAGCAGCTTGGGACAGTATATCTCTGGGGCCAACGTCCTGACTTTC. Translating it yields CASSLGQYISGANVLTF.

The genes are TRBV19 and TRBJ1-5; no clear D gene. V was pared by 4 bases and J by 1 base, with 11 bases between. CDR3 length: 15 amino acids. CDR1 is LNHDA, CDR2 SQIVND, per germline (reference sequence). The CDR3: CASSTLQRSNQPQHF. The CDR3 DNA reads TGTGCCAGTAGTACCCTCCAAAGAAGCAATCAGCCCCAGCATTTT.

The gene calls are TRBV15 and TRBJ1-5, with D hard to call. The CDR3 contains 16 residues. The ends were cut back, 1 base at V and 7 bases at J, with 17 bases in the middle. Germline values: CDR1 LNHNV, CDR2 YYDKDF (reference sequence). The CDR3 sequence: CATSRGPMGVGQPQHF. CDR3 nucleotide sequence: TGTGCCACCAGCAGAGGACCCATGGGTGTGGGGCAGCCCCAGCATTTT. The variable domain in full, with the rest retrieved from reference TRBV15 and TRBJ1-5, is DAMVIQNPRYQVTQFGKPVTLSCSQTLNHNVMYWYQQKSSQAPKLLFHYYDKDFNNEADTPDNFQSRRPNTSFCFLDIRSPGLGDTAMYLCATSRGPMGVGQPQHFGDGTRLSIL.